The source of this T cell receptor beta chain is a study of regulatory T cells in long-lasting Graves disease. The time point: persistent/refractory GD, antithyroid drugs over 5 years with positive TRAb. Researchers made the TCR library from RNA that was extracted from PBMCs. This clonotype occurred many times. Between the trimmed V and J ends, which lost 4 bases and 1 base, there was a span of 5 bases. CDR1 is MDHEN, CDR2 SYDVKM, per germline. The CDR3 spans 14 residues. Combining iRepertoire HTBI primers with Arm-PCR of CDR3 regions, the authors built TCR beta libraries. TCRdb passed the multiplex PCR reads through MiXCR, listing each CDR3 protein once. The table records about 460,000 distinct CDR3 sequences, 22% of them present only once.

Specimen: peripheral blood mononuclear cells (PBMCs), collected when the disease was refractory, from a patient treated with antithyroid drugs. The clonotype originates from a female donor with Graves disease. V and J are TRBV28 and TRBJ2-6; D gene uncertain. CDR3 loop: CASSSASGANVLTF. The CDR3 DNA reads as TGTGCCAGCAGTTCAGCGTCTGGGGCCAACGTCCTGACTTTC.